This T cell receptor beta chain emerged from a study of identifying expanded T cells in peripheral blood. Of note for this clone: No antigen is known for it.

Germline V gives CDR1 KGHSH, CDR2 LQKENI. There are 15 residues in the CDR3. Unmatched junction bases numbered 6, after V lost 3 bases and J lost 4 bases. The method was immunoSEQ multiplex PCR; TCRdb's version includes in-frame clones alone and lacks a portion of them. This sample carries some 78,000 clones, just under 85% of them seen once, and the ten largest clones take more than 15%. Study findings and constraints: Variance in clone template counts between roughly two-week samples significantly increased with total template count across all healthy donors. Differentially abundant clones: about 1.1 between replicates, approximately 15 at roughly 15 days, less than 20 at four.

Collection occurred without any documented infections or immune events in donors. The genes are TRBV18 and TRBJ2-7, with TRBD1 matching 10 bases. Sequencing was performed on blood. The TCR was taken from a person aged 18 to 75 in good health. The CDR3, as DNA: TGTGCCAGCTCACCTGAGACAGGGGGCGCATACGAGCAGTACTTC. It is translated as CASSPETGGAYEQYF.